Shown below are 28 T cell receptor beta chains from a single sample sequenced in a study of OX40 agonist ivuxolimab in advanced cancers. Profiled with immunoSEQ multiplex PCR; TCRdb holds only in-frame clones, not every one. The sample gives around 76,000 clones, roughly nine tenths of which show up once; approximately 13% is in the top ten. Sequenced here: CD4+ or CD8+ T cells sorted from blood, sampled in a trial of the OX40 agonist ivuxolimab. These receptors were taken from an adult with an advanced solid tumor such as melanoma, head and neck, liver or kidney cancer.

The J gene is TRBJ2-6, the V gene TRBV10-1; D unclear. This CDR3 has 18 residues. Germline assignment: CDR1 WNHNN and CDR2 SYGVQD (reference sequence). With 4 bases removed from V and 5 bases from J, the gap between germline ends came to 21 bases. CDR3: CASSVVGDRTSRANVLTF. The CDR3 DNA sequence: TGCGCCAGCAGTGTAGTAGGAGATCGCACAAGTCGGGCCAACGTCCTGACTTTC.

In this sample, this clone turned up once. The CDR3 nucleotides read TGTGCCAGCAGCGTCGGCCTAGCGGGGTCGGAGGGGCAGTATTTT. It specifies CASSVGLAGSEGQYF. This sequence joins TRBV9 and TRBJ2-3, with TRBD2 matching over 9 bases. The CDR3 is made up of 15 amino acids. Per germline, CDR1 SGDLS and CDR2 YYNGEE. V trimming: 2 bases; J trimming: 11 bases; junction bases outside the gene matches: 12. The variable domain in full, with the rest retrieved from reference TRBV9 and TRBJ2-3, is DSGVTQTPKHLITATGQRVTLRCSPRSGDLSVYWYQQSLDQGLQFLIQYYNGEERAKGNILERFSAQQFPDLHSELNLSSLELGDSALYFCASSVGLAGSEGQYFGPGTRLTVL.

V gene TRBV6-5 combines with J gene TRBJ2-7; unclear D gene. This CDR3 is 11 amino acids long. CDR1 is MNHEY and CDR2 is SVGAGI in the germline V gene. The ends were cut back, 3 bases at V and 3 bases at J, with 3 bases in the middle. CDR3 amino acids: CASSYDYEQYF. The CDR3 DNA follows: TGTGCCAGCAGTTATGACTACGAGCAGTACTTC.

V gene TRBV21-1 combines with J gene TRBJ2-7; the DNA was not compared with TRBD2, the D call given in the table. TRBV21-1 is a known pseudogene. The CDR3 is 13 residues long. CDR3 residues: CASSKLRAYEQYF. CDR3 DNA: TGTGCCAGCAGCAAACTCCGAGCCTACGAGCAGTACTTC.

The chain links TRBV18 to TRBJ1-5; no clear D gene. V was cut by 6 bases and J by 0 bases, with 18 bases left in between. The length of the CDR3 is 17 residues. Germline CDR1 reads KGHSH; CDR2 reads LQKENI. In nucleotides, the CDR3 is TGTGCCAGCTCCCCGGCTCGGGTTGGGTCTAGCAATCAGCCCCAGCATTTT. As protein: CASSPARVGSSNQPQHF.

This chain joins TRBV5-1 and TRBJ2-5; no definite D call. The CDR3 consists of 13 residues. V lost 2 bases, J lost 4 bases, and 9 bases lay in between. CDR1 SGHRS and CDR2 YFSETQ come from the germline V gene. The CDR3 DNA reads TGCGCCAGCAGCTTAATGCGATTAGAGACCCAGTACTTC. This sequence encodes CASSLMRLETQYF. The variable domain in full, completed from reference TRBV5-1 and TRBJ2-5, reads KAGVTQTPRYLIKTRGQQVTLSCSPISGHRSVSWYQQTPGQGLQFLFEYFSETQRNKGNFPGRFSGRQFSNSRSEMNVSTLELGDSALYLCASSLMRLETQYFGPGTRLLVL.

The genes are TRBV6-5 and TRBJ1-1; D possibly corresponds to TRBD1 (5 bases). The V end was cut by 8 bases, the J end by 0 bases, with 13 bases between. The CDR3 has 14 amino acids. CDR1 is MNHEY and CDR2 is SVGAGI in the germline V gene. CDR3 protein: CASLGGGLNTEAFF. The CDR3 nucleotides read TGTGCCAGCTTGGGCGGGGGTTTGAACACTGAAGCTTTCTTT.

The CDR3 here is CATETGRADTQYF. The CDR3 DNA is TGTGCCACCGAGACAGGGAGGGCAGATACGCAGTATTTT. The V gene is TRBV2, the J gene TRBJ2-3; either TRBD1 or TRBD2 may supply D (7 bases each). The V and J ends lost 10 bases and 4 bases respectively, with 15 bases between them. Per germline, CDR1 SNHLY and CDR2 FYNNEI. The length of the CDR3 is 13 residues.

The V gene is TRBV11-2, the J gene TRBJ1-4; D ambiguous. The ends were cut back, 4 bases at V and 4 bases at J, with 16 bases in the middle. Germline V lookup: CDR1 SGHAT, CDR2 FQNNGV. The CDR3 is 16 amino acids. CDR3 amino acids: CASSSSSGVLNEKLFF. For the CDR3, the DNA is TGTGCCAGCAGCTCCTCAAGTGGTGTCCTTAATGAAAAACTGTTTTTT. Together with reference TRBV11-2 and TRBJ1-4, the CDR3 gives the full variable domain: EAGVAQSPRYKIIEKRQSVAFWCNPISGHATLYWYQQILGQGPKLLIQFQNNGVVDDSQLPKDRFSAERLKGVDSTLKIQPAKLEDSAVYLCASSSSSGVLNEKLFFGSGTQLSVL.

Only one count was recorded for this clone. This rearrangement joins TRBV25-1 to TRBJ2-5, with D uncertain. CDR1 is MGHDK, CDR2 SYGVNS, per germline. Deletions cut 8 bases from V and 5 bases from J, with 15 bases between. The CDR3 has 13 amino acids. Here the CDR3 DNA reads TGTGCCAGCGCCAGTGGCCCTGGGGAGACCCAGTACTTC. Its protein is CASASGPGETQYF.

The chain joins TRBV5-4 to TRBJ1-2; weak D call: TRBD1 (5 bases). V lost 1 base, J lost 5 bases, and 15 bases lay in between. The germline gives CDR1 SGHNT, CDR2 YYREEE (reference sequence). The CDR3 loop spans 15 amino acids. This CDR3 is CASSLRGSSIYGYTF. In DNA form, the CDR3 reads TGTGCCAGCAGCTTGCGGGGGTCTAGCATATATGGCTACACCTTC.

The chain carries TRBV6-5 and TRBJ2-3, with D perhaps matching TRBD2 (5 bases). In germline, CDR1 is MNHEY, CDR2 SVGAGI. The CDR3 extends over 16 amino acids. V was cut by 2 bases and J by 5 bases, with 17 bases left in between. This CDR3 reads CASSYDYPGGEDTQYF. The CDR3 DNA reads TGTGCCAGCAGTTACGACTACCCCGGAGGAGAAGATACGCAGTATTTT.

The chain employs TRBV4-1 and TRBJ1-3; D is unresolved. Looked up from germline, CDR1 is MGHRA and CDR2 is YSYEKL. V was clipped by 0 bases and J by 0 bases, with 9 bases between them. The CDR3 covers 16 residues. CDR3 sequence: CASSQDVVYSGNTIYF. CDR3 coding DNA: TGCGCCAGCAGCCAAGATGTTGTTTACTCTGGAAACACCATATATTTT.

This chain joins TRBV5-1 and TRBJ2-1; D not resolved. Germline V gene sequence: CDR1 SGHRS, CDR2 YFSETQ. The CDR3 runs to 15 residues. V shed 0 bases and J shed 0 bases, with 7 bases lying between them. CDR3: CASSLEGFSYNEQFF. In DNA, the CDR3 is TGCGCCAGCAGCTTGGAGGGATTCTCCTACAATGAGCAGTTCTTC.

J is TRBJ1-5 and V is TRBV4-1; the D gene is possibly TRBD1 (6 bases). The CDR3 extends over 12 amino acids. Germline values: CDR1 MGHRA, CDR2 YSYEKL. Trimming removed 7 bases at V and 3 bases at J, with 7 bases between. CDR3 region: CASKGDNQPQHF. In DNA form, the CDR3 reads TGCGCCAGCAAGGGGGACAATCAGCCCCAGCATTTT.

This chain joins TRBV5-1 and TRBJ1-2; no firm D call. There are 13 residues in the CDR3. Germline V lookup: CDR1 SGHRS, CDR2 YFSETQ. Trimming left V 2 bases short and J 4 bases short, with 9 bases between. In nucleotides, the CDR3 is TGCGCCAGCAGCTTCGGGCCCTCCTATGGCTACACCTTC. Translated, it gives CASSFGPSYGYTF.

V usage is TRBV9 and J usage is TRBJ2-3; TRBD2 is a possible D gene (5 bases). CDR3 length: 11 amino acids. Trimming removed 5 bases at V and 7 bases at J, with 8 bases between. Germline V gives CDR1 SGDLS, CDR2 YYNGEE. CDR3 loop: CASSPGNTQYF. CDR3 coding DNA: TGTGCCAGCAGTCCCGGGAATACGCAGTATTTT.

The rearrangement links TRBV30 to TRBJ1-1; the D gene is possibly TRBD1 (6 bases). Germline V gives CDR1 GTSNPN, CDR2 SVGIG (reference sequence). Trimming cost V 5 bases and J 1 base, with 11 bases left between them. The CDR3 extends over 13 amino acids. CDR3 DNA: TGTGCCTGGCAAAAGACAGGGAACACTGAAGCTTTCTTT. Its translation: CAWQKTGNTEAFF.

The rearrangement uses TRBV19 and TRBJ2-7; tentative D call: TRBD2 (6 bases). This CDR3 comprises 14 residues. Germline V gene sequence: CDR1 LNHDA, CDR2 SQIVND (reference sequence). V was clipped by 8 bases and J by 0 bases, with 14 bases between them. Written as DNA, the CDR3 is TGTGCCAGTCGGGAGACACTCAGCTCCTACGAGCAGTACTTC. This codes for CASRETLSSYEQYF.

This clone showed up just once. The CDR3 sequence is CSVEVMFNEQFF. CDR3 in DNA: TGCAGCGTTGAAGTTATGTTCAATGAGCAGTTCTTC. The chain combines TRBV29-1 with TRBJ2-1; D is unresolved. Germline loops: CDR1 SQVTM, CDR2 ANQGSEA. The CDR3 contains 12 residues. The V end was cut by 1 base, the J end by 6 bases, with 7 bases between.

The chain carries TRBV27 and TRBJ2-7, with a possible D match to TRBD2 (5 bases). CDR3 size: 13 residues. Trimming took off 3 bases at V and 6 bases at J, with 12 bases between the two ends. CDR1 is MNHEY, CDR2 SMNVEV, per germline (reference sequence). DNA of the CDR3: TGTGCCAGCAGTTTCTTCGGGGATCGCGAGCAGTACTTC. It translates to CASSFFGDREQYF.

The chain is built from TRBV2 and TRBJ2-1; a possible D gene is TRBD1 (7 bases). Germline V lookup: CDR1 SNHLY, CDR2 FYNNEI. The CDR3 contains 17 residues. The V gene lost 1 base and the J gene lost 4 bases, with 17 bases spanning the gap. CDR3 protein: CASSEGGGTVLYNEQFF. The CDR3 DNA follows: TGTGCCAGCAGTGAAGGGGGCGGGACAGTACTTTACAATGAGCAGTTCTTC.

CDR3 DNA: TGTGCCAGCAGCTTGGTATTGTCGTCGCAAACCTACGAGCAGTACTTC. It encodes CASSLVLSSQTYEQYF. V gene TRBV5-5 combines with J gene TRBJ2-7; D call uncertain. The CDR3 contains 16 residues. Trimming left V 0 bases short and J 2 bases short, with 15 bases between. Germline V gene data show CDR1 as SGHKS and CDR2 as YYEKEE (reference sequence).

Here the CDR3 DNA reads TGCGCCAGCAGCCCCTCCTACAGGGGCCCCACCTACAATGAGCAGTTCTTC. Translated: CASSPSYRGPTYNEQFF. The rearrangement uses TRBV4-1 and TRBJ2-1; TRBD1 matches at 7 bases. The CDR3 runs to 17 residues. CDR1 and CDR2 from the germline V gene are MGHRA and YSYEKL. Germline trimming cut 4 bases from V and 2 bases from J; bases unmatched to any gene: 11.

The V and J genes are TRBV5-1 and TRBJ2-7; D uncertain. Trimming left V 0 bases short and J 3 bases short, with 10 bases between. The CDR3 has 14 residues. CDR1 and CDR2 from the germline V gene are SGHRS and YFSETQ. The CDR3 protein is CASSLGGNRYEQYF. Here the CDR3 DNA reads TGCGCCAGCAGCTTGGGTGGGAACCGCTACGAGCAGTACTTC.

The chain is built from TRBV5-1 and TRBJ2-1; the D is unclear. The V end lost 1 base, the J end lost 2 bases, and 7 bases lay between the germline ends. The CDR3 runs to 14 residues. Per the germline V gene, CDR1 is SGHRS and CDR2 is YFSETQ. DNA for the CDR3: TGCGCCAGCAGCTTGAGCGCCGCCTACAATGAGCAGTTCTTC. Translation gives CASSLSAAYNEQFF.

The CDR3, as DNA: TGTGCCAGCAGCAAACCCGATTTCAGGGGCCAAGAGACCCAGTACTTC. Translation gives CASSKPDFRGQETQYF. The rearrangement links TRBV21-1 to TRBJ2-5; the table's D call, TRBD1, was not checked against the DNA. TRBV21-1 is a documented pseudogene. The CDR3 has 16 amino acids.

The chain has TRBV7-2 and TRBJ2-2; 7 bases align to TRBD2. The length of the CDR3 is 12 residues. CDR1 and CDR2 (germline): SGHTA, FQGNSA. V gave up 5 bases and J gave up 11 bases; unmatched junction bases: 5. CDR3 protein: CASSRVTSELFF. The CDR3 DNA is TGTGCCAGCAGCCGGGTGACTAGCGAGCTGTTTTTT.